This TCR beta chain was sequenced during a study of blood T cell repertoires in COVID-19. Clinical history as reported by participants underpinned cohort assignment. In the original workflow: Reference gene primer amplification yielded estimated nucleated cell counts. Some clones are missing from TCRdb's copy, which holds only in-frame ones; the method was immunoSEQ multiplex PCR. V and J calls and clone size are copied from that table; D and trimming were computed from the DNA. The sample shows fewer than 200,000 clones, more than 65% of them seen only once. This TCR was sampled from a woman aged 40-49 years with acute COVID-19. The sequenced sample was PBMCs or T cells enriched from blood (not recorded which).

The CDR3 loop is CASAGPANEKLFF. The CDR3 nucleotides are TGCGCCAGCGCGGGACCGGCTAATGAAAAACTGTTTTTT. This sequence joins TRBV5-1 and TRBJ1-4; weak D call: TRBD1 (5 bases). V lost 7 bases, J lost 3 bases, and 10 bases lay in between. Germline V lookup: CDR1 SGHRS, CDR2 YFSETQ. CDR3 size: 13 residues.